Listed below are T cell receptor beta chains from one sample, sequenced in a study of shared clonotypes between healthy human individuals. Generated by immunoSEQ multiplex PCR, the TCRdb table keeps only in-frame clones and is missing some. The sample lists fewer than 1.4 million clones; about 80% were seen once. Sequenced sample: memory CD4+ T cells from PBMCs. The receptors were sampled from a young man in good health. Some clones in this sample may be carry-over from other donors' samples. CDR3s include the opening cysteine and the closing phenylalanine or tryptophan. Fields, in order: clone size, J gene, D gene, V gene, CDR3 protein, CDR3 DNA. D genes are given only for firm matches. Clone size is stated in some rows and not others, as once, few, many or a class when expanded.

-	TRBJ1-4	-	TRBV5-1	CASSLFTPNEKLFF	TGCGCCAGCAGCTTGTTTACCCCAAATGAAAAACTGTTTTTT
-	TRBJ2-7	-	TRBV27	CASSLWTHEGHEQYF	TGTGCCAGCAGTTTATGGACGCACGAAGGTCACGAGCAGTACTTC
-	TRBJ1-5	-	TRBV28	CASSLAGSRRNQPQHF	TGTGCCAGCAGTTTGGCGGGATCTCGGCGCAATCAGCCCCAGCATTTT
few	TRBJ1-5	TRBD1	TRBV11-2	CASSLMQGDGDTQHF	TGTGCCAGCAGCTTAATGCAGGGGGATGGAGATACGCAGCATTTT
-	TRBJ2-3	TRBD2	TRBV27	CASSLGGGLSTDTQYF	TGTGCCAGCAGTTTAGGGGGGGGTTTGAGCACAGATACGCAGTATTTT
-	TRBJ2-7	TRBD2	TRBV2	CASTPRLGSGRPTYEQYF	TGTGCCAGCACCCCCCGTTTAGGTAGCGGGAGGCCTACCTACGAGCAGTACTTC
-	TRBJ1-2	TRBD1	TRBV28	CASSLLFGQGVQGYTF	TGTGCCAGCAGTTTACTTTTTGGACAGGGTGTTCAGGGCTACACCTTC
-	TRBJ2-2	-	TRBV7-7	CASSRGPGELFF	TGTGCCAGCAGCAGGGGTCCCGGGGAGCTGTTTTTT
-	TRBJ1-5	TRBD1	TRBV28	CASSFGRGPIYSNQPQHF	TGTGCCAGCAGTTTCGGCAGGGGGCCAATTTATAGCAATCAGCCCCAGCATTTT
-	TRBJ1-5	-	TRBV2	CASLEHDRLNQPQHF	TGTGCCAGCCTCGAACACGACAGGCTAAATCAGCCCCAGCATTTT
-	TRBJ2-7	TRBD2	TRBV5-1	CASSQNPGLAGLYEQYF	TGCGCCAGCAGCCAAAATCCGGGACTAGCGGGATTGTACGAGCAGTACTTC
-	TRBJ2-1	TRBD2	TRBV28	CASSHSGRAGNEQFF	TGTGCCAGCAGCCACAGCGGGAGGGCCGGCAATGAGCAGTTCTTC
-	TRBJ2-7	-	TRBV29-1	CSGISGSSYEQYF	TGCAGCGGCATTTCGGGAAGCTCCTACGAGCAGTACTTC
-	TRBJ2-3	-	TRBV28	CASSRPLAPTDTQYF	TGTGCCAGCAGTCGCCCCCTAGCCCCCACAGATACGCAGTATTTT
-	TRBJ2-2	TRBD1	TRBV5-4	CASSPGTERNTGELFF	TGTGCCAGCAGCCCCGGGACAGAGAGGAACACCGGGGAGCTGTTTTTT
-	TRBJ1-1	-	TRBV6-1	CASTALNTEAFF	TGTGCCAGTACAGCGTTGAACACTGAAGCTTTCTTT
-	TRBJ2-7	-	TRBV28	CASSLGFRVVYEQYF	TGTGCCAGCAGTTTAGGTTTTCGGGTTGTCTACGAGCAGTACTTC
-	TRBJ1-1	-	TRBV5-1	CASRGVAGNTEAFF	TGCGCCAGCAGGGGGGTAGCAGGGAACACTGAAGCTTTCTTT
-	TRBJ2-2	-	TRBV4-1	CASRSGTRGTGELFF	TGCGCCAGTCGGTCGGGGACGAGAGGCACCGGGGAGCTGTTTTTT
-	TRBJ1-1	-	TRBV28	CASSPGTKNTEAFF	TGTGCCAGCAGCCCTGGGACGAAGAACACTGAAGCTTTCTTT
-	TRBJ2-1	TRBD2	TRBV29-1	CSVQGLADNEQFF	TGCAGCGTCCAAGGGCTAGCGGACAATGAGCAGTTCTTC
-	TRBJ1-2	TRBD1	TRBV7-9	CASSGTTGGGGYTF	TGTGCCAGCAGCGGAACGACAGGGGGCGGTGGCTACACCTTC
-	TRBJ2-5	-	TRBV30	CAWSAGTPTQYF	TGTGCCTGGAGCGCCGGGACTCCGACCCAGTACTTC
-	TRBJ1-3	-	TRBV4-1	CASSQDAGVYDSENTIYF	TGCGCCAGCAGCCAAGACGCCGGGGTATACGACTCTGAAAACACCATATATTTT
-	TRBJ2-5	-	TRBV30	CAWSVRRADSRETQYF	TGTGCCTGGAGTGTACGGCGGGCCGACAGTCGGGAGACCCAGTACTTC
many	TRBJ2-7	TRBD1	TRBV4-1	CASSQAGTGAPEQYF	TGCGCCAGCAGCCAAGCCGGGACAGGGGCGCCCGAGCAGTACTTC
once	TRBJ1-1	-	TRBV6-1	CASSEIGGPAGTEAFF	TGTGCCAGCAGTGAAATAGGGGGGCCAGCTGGCACTGAAGCTTTCTTT
-	TRBJ1-2	TRBD1	TRBV9	CASTEHPGQGAEGYTF	TGTGCCAGCACCGAACACCCGGGACAGGGGGCGGAGGGCTACACCTTC
-	TRBJ1-5	TRBD1	TRBV11-3	CASSWTLDRVEGNQPQHF	TGTGCCAGCAGCTGGACCCTGGACAGGGTGGAGGGCAATCAGCCCCAGCATTTT
-	TRBJ2-7	TRBD2	TRBV9	CASSATGTSVYEQYF	TGTGCCAGCAGCGCTACCGGGACTAGCGTTTACGAGCAGTACTTC
-	TRBJ1-1	TRBD1	TRBV28	CASSTGANTEAFF	TGTGCCAGCAGTACAGGGGCGAACACTGAAGCTTTCTTT
once	TRBJ2-5	-	TRBV7-2	CASSRAASGTQYF	TGTGCCAGCAGCCGGGCCGCTTCGGGGACCCAGTACTTC
once	TRBJ2-3	-	TRBV7-2	CASSRAPSTDTQYF	TGTGCCAGCAGCAGAGCCCCTAGCACAGATACGCAGTATTTT
-	TRBJ2-7	-	TRBV7-8	CASSINRISYEQYF	TGTGCCAGCAGCATAAACAGGATTTCCTACGAGCAGTACTTC
once	TRBJ2-5	-	TRBV18	CASSRTQGPQETQYF	TGTGCCAGCTCCCGCACGCAGGGACCCCAAGAGACCCAGTACTTC
few	TRBJ2-3	TRBD2	TRBV23-1	CARRRGDTDTQYF	TGCGCCAGGCGACGGGGGGACACAGATACGCAGTATTTT
few	TRBJ2-5	TRBD1	TRBV18	CASSPVDRGETQYF	TGTGCCAGCTCACCAGTTGACAGGGGGGAGACCCAGTACTTC
-	TRBJ2-2	TRBD2	TRBV4-1	CASSQSPGLASTGELFF	TGCGCCAGCAGCCAAAGCCCGGGACTAGCTAGCACCGGGGAGCTGTTTTTT
-	TRBJ2-3	TRBD2	TRBV25-1	CASSQGLAGSTDTQYF	TGTGCCAGCAGTCAAGGGCTAGCGGGGTCCACAGATACGCAGTATTTT
-	TRBJ1-4	TRBD1	TRBV5-1	CASSKGQGYNEKLFF	TGCGCCAGCAGCAAAGGACAGGGATATAATGAAAAACTGTTTTTT
-	TRBJ1-5	-	TRBV28	CAMARGGGGNQPQHF	TGTGCCATGGCACGGGGGGGAGGCGGCAATCAGCCCCAGCATTTT
-	TRBJ2-2	-	TRBV19	CASRGGDKNTGELFF	TGTGCCAGTCGAGGTGGGGACAAGAACACCGGGGAGCTGTTTTTT